These T cell receptor beta chains were read from a single sample in a study of response to subunit inactivated influenza vaccine. Via MiXCR, TCRdb re-called the RT-PCR reads, giving one row per CDR3 protein. The data show about 700,000 distinct CDR3 sequences, with roughly 14% seen just once and 9.5% to 13% held by the top ten. The sample here was PBMCs from blood, taken about 13 days after vaccination. The receptors were sampled from a man aged 45 to 65 who received an inactivated influenza vaccine. Both conserved end residues are part of each CDR3. Each record gives: CDR3 DNA, CDR3 protein, CDR3 length, D gene, clone size, V gene, J gene. A D gene is named only where the DNA matches it firmly. Not all rows give a size; the values are once, few, many and, for expanded clones, a class.

cdr3_nt: TGTGCCAGCAGTTACTTGGGGGGGCCGAGCATTCAGTACTTC
cdr3_aa: CASSYLGGPSIQYF
cdr3_length: 14
d_call: NA
clone_size: NA
v_call: TRBV6-2/TRBV6-3
j_call: TRBJ2-4

cdr3_nt: TGTGCCAGCAGTCAGACTAAGGGGTACAATGAGCAGTTCTTC
cdr3_aa: CASSQTKGYNEQFF
cdr3_length: 14
d_call: NA
clone_size: NA
v_call: TRBV6-2/TRBV6-3
j_call: TRBJ2-1

cdr3_nt: TGCGCCAGCAGCTTGGAGGAGGCAGGAGTGACTGAAGCTTTCTTT
cdr3_aa: CASSLEEAGVTEAFF
cdr3_length: 15
d_call: NA
clone_size: many
v_call: TRBV5-1
j_call: TRBJ1-1

cdr3_nt: TGTGCCAGCAGTCCCTACCCAGGACAGGGCGAGGAAGAGACCAAGTACTTC
cdr3_aa: CASSPYPGQGEEETKYF
cdr3_length: 17
d_call: TRBD1
clone_size: NA
v_call: TRBV2
j_call: TRBJ2-5

cdr3_nt: TGTGCCAGCACTTTCCTGGGGGCAACCTACGAGCAGTACTTC
cdr3_aa: CASTFLGATYEQYF
cdr3_length: 14
d_call: NA
clone_size: NA
v_call: TRBV28
j_call: TRBJ2-7

cdr3_nt: TGTGCCAGCAGTCAAGATAGCGGCGGGGAGCTGTTTTTT
cdr3_aa: CASSQDSGGELFF
cdr3_length: 13
d_call: NA
clone_size: few
v_call: TRBV12-3/TRBV12-4
j_call: TRBJ2-2

cdr3_nt: TGTGCCAGCAGTTTTTGGAACGGCGCCGGGGAGCTGTTTTTT
cdr3_aa: CASSFWNGAGELFF
cdr3_length: 14
d_call: NA
clone_size: NA
v_call: TRBV12-3/TRBV12-4
j_call: TRBJ2-2

cdr3_nt: TGTGCCAGCAGTGAAGTTCGGGCAGGGGGTAGAGATACGCAGTATTTT
cdr3_aa: CASSEVRAGGRDTQYF
cdr3_length: 16
d_call: TRBD1
clone_size: few
v_call: TRBV2
j_call: TRBJ2-3

cdr3_nt: TGCGCCAGCAGCCAAGATTTAAGTTACACCGGGGAGCTGTTTTTT
cdr3_aa: CASSQDLSYTGELFF
cdr3_length: 15
d_call: NA
clone_size: many
v_call: TRBV4-3
j_call: TRBJ2-2

cdr3_nt: TGTGCCAGCAGTCCACTCCTAGGACTAGCGGGAGGAGGGGAGCAGTTCTTC
cdr3_aa: CASSPLLGLAGGGEQFF
cdr3_length: 17
d_call: TRBD2
clone_size: few
v_call: TRBV12-3/TRBV12-4
j_call: TRBJ2-1